This TCR beta chain originates from a study of cytomegalovirus exposure and HLA in healthy donors. Remarks on this clone: Its antigen is currently unknown.

60 Vbeta and 13 Jbeta primers were used in PCR. The protocol was immunoSEQ multiplex PCR, while the TCRdb copy is restricted to in-frame clones and leaves out a portion. The top ten hold over 0.95% of the sample, which has 210,000 or so clones, about 89% seen once. Study-level findings and limits: The authors later found TCR association rates varying by HLA locus, with DRB1 most and HLA-C fewest. Association of 15,000 to 20,000 TCR beta sequences with HLA alleles was found at 0.05 false discovery rate in a later analysis.

Trimming cost V 6 bases and J 5 bases; bases outside gene matches: 8. There are 14 residues in the CDR3. CDR1 and CDR2 from the germline V gene are SNHLY and FYNNEI. The sequence derives from a woman aged 18-30 years in good health and CMV-seronegative. Sequenced material: PBMCs. This chain uses TRBV2 with TRBJ1-2; the match to TRBD1 covers 8 bases. CDR3 bases: TGTGCCAGCAGCGGGACAGGAGATCGATATGGCTACACCTTC. It is translated as CASSGTGDRYGYTF.